What follows are 19 T cell receptor beta chains derived from one specimen sequenced in a study of technical replicates of blood from a handful of donors (TCRdb year 2017). Receptor libraries were prepared by the immunoSEQ multiplex PCR assay. In TCRdb, the immuneACCESS table is reduced to in-frame sequences with V and J assigned. These tables do not hold every clone; where another copy was compared, an unresolved V gene accounts for under half, and the others remain unexplained. This sample holds some 83,000 clones; 85% to 95% were observed only once. The ten most abundant clones make up about 0.37% of the sample. The specimen sequenced was T cells isolated from PBMCs. These receptors were obtained from a human donor in good health.

The chain recombines TRBV5-4 with TRBJ2-1, with 13 bases identical to TRBD2. From germline, CDR1 is SGHNT and CDR2 YYREEE (reference sequence). The CDR3 covers 16 residues. Unmatched junction bases numbered 5, after V lost 7 bases and J lost 1 base. CDR3 loop: CASHLTSGRSYNEQFF. CDR3 sequence (DNA): TGTGCCAGCCATCTGACTAGCGGGAGGTCCTACAATGAGCAGTTCTTC.

This chain links TRBV11-2 with TRBJ2-7, with D maybe TRBD1 (6 bases). The V gene's germline CDR1 is SGHAT and CDR2 FQNNGV. The ends were cut back, 6 bases at V and 3 bases at J, with 18 bases in the middle. The CDR3 has 15 residues. CDR3 sequence (DNA): TGTGCCAGCAGTCCACAGGGACCCTACTACTACGAGCAGTACTTC. Translation gives CASSPQGPYYYEQYF.

This chain uses TRBV15 with TRBJ1-5, with a possible D match to TRBD1 (5 bases). This CDR3 has 13 residues. The V end lost 0 bases, the J end lost 9 bases, and 9 bases lay between the germline ends. Germline V gene sequence: CDR1 LNHNV, CDR2 YYDKDF (reference sequence). CDR3: CATSRDKGRPQHF. CDR3 DNA sequence: TGTGCCACCAGCAGAGATAAGGGGCGGCCCCAGCATTTT.

The V call is TRBV7-2, the J call TRBJ2-1; no definite D call. The V end was cut by 0 bases, the J end by 6 bases, with 12 bases between. Germline assignment: CDR1 SGHTA and CDR2 FQGNSA. CDR3 length: 15 amino acids. As DNA, the CDR3 is TGTGCCAGCAGCTTAGCGCGGCTAACAATCAATGAGCAGTTCTTC. It specifies CASSLARLTINEQFF.

The chain joins TRBV9 to TRBJ1-2; the D gene is possibly TRBD1 (5 bases). V lost 3 bases, J lost 6 bases, and 15 bases lay in between. In germline, CDR1 is SGDLS, CDR2 YYNGEE. The CDR3 loop spans 14 amino acids. The CDR3 protein is CASSDHDRIDGYTF. The CDR3 DNA reads as TGTGCCAGCAGCGACCACGACAGAATCGATGGCTACACCTTC.

The sample holds one count of this clone. V usage is TRBV4-3 and J usage is TRBJ2-1; D is possibly TRBD2 (6 bases). The germline CDR1 and CDR2 sequences are LGHNA and YSLEER. This CDR3 region has 15 residues. V was trimmed by 1 base and J by 7 bases, leaving 14 bases between them. CDR3: CASSQGPGTSNEQFF. The CDR3 nucleotides read TGCGCCAGCAGCCAAGGACCAGGGACTTCTAATGAGCAGTTCTTC.

Only a few counts were recorded for this clone. V is TRBV30 and J is TRBJ1-1; D may be TRBD1 (5 bases). Germline V gene sequence: CDR1 GTSNPN, CDR2 SVGIG (reference sequence). This CDR3 is 12 amino acids long. V was shortened by 5 bases and J by 2 bases, with 9 bases between the two germline ends. Here the CDR3 DNA reads TGTGCCTGGTGGACACCTAACACTGAAGCTTTCTTT. This encodes CAWWTPNTEAFF.

V gene TRBV4-1 combines with J gene TRBJ2-1; D gene unclear. Germline V gene data show CDR1 as MGHRA and CDR2 as YSYEKL. This CDR3 region has 15 residues. V was trimmed by 1 base and J by 4 bases, leaving 11 bases between them. The chain's CDR3 is CASSQGENGYNEQFF. For the CDR3, the DNA is TGCGCCAGCAGCCAAGGAGAGAACGGGTACAATGAGCAGTTCTTC.

The chain employs TRBV5-1 and TRBJ2-7; 11 positions agree with TRBD2. This CDR3 has 16 residues. Germline CDR1 SGHRS, CDR2 YFSETQ. With V trimmed by 0 bases and J by 1 base, 3 bases remained unmatched. DNA of the CDR3: TGCGCCAGCAGCTTGGAACTAGCGGGAGCGTCCTACGAGCAGTACTTC. This encodes CASSLELAGASYEQYF.

CDR3 bases: TGTGCCAGTAGTCGACAGGTTTTGCAAGAGACCCAGTACTTC. The encoded protein is CASSRQVLQETQYF. This chain connects TRBV19 to TRBJ2-5; possible D gene TRBD1, 6 bases. The CDR3 consists of 14 residues. CDR1 LNHDA and CDR2 SQIVND come from the germline V gene (reference sequence). V shed 5 bases and J shed 2 bases, with 12 bases lying between them.

This chain connects TRBV9 to TRBJ1-1; tentatively, D is TRBD1 (5 bases). V gave up 0 bases and J gave up 0 bases, with 9 bases separating them. The CDR3 covers 15 residues. CDR1 SGDLS and CDR2 YYNGEE come from the germline V gene. The CDR3 bases are TGTGCCAGCAGCGTAGGCCACAGGTTGAACACTGAAGCTTTCTTT. As protein: CASSVGHRLNTEAFF.

The V and J genes are TRBV7-2 and TRBJ2-7, with 13 bases matching TRBD2. V lost 5 bases to trimming and J lost 5 bases; unmatched junction nucleotides: 9. CDR3 length: 16 amino acids. CDR1 is SGHTA, CDR2 FQGNSA, per germline. The CDR3 DNA reads as TGTGCCAGCAGCGATGGACTAGCGGGAGCTGTAGACGAGCAGTACTTC. This sequence encodes CASSDGLAGAVDEQYF.

Turning to this clone: An end of the junction differs from the germline gene, which may be a read error. The V and J genes are TRBV7-7 and TRBJ2-1; TRBD2 matches 9 bases. Looked up from germline, CDR1 is SSHAT and CDR2 is FNYEAQ (reference sequence). This CDR3 contains 14 residues. In DNA form, the CDR3 reads TGTGCTAGCAGCTTGCGGGAGGGAAACAATGAGCAGTTCTTC. This gives the protein CASSLREGNNEQFF.

J is TRBJ2-3 and V is TRBV20-1, with D possibly TRBD2 on 5 matching bases. This CDR3 has 11 amino acids. V gave up 4 bases and J gave up 7 bases, with 9 bases separating them. The V gene's germline CDR1 is DFQATT and CDR2 SNEGSKA (reference sequence). The CDR3 region has the DNA TGCAGTGCTAATACGGGGAATACGCAGTATTTT. This encodes CSANTGNTQYF.

The genes are TRBV9 and TRBJ2-7; possibly TRBD2 for D (5 bases). The CDR3 contains 13 residues. Trimming took off 0 bases at V and 3 bases at J, with 7 bases between the two ends. Germline assignment: CDR1 SGDLS and CDR2 YYNGEE. The CDR3 DNA reads as TGTGCCAGCAGCGTAGACGGACTCTACGAGCAGTACTTC. Translating gives CASSVDGLYEQYF. The whole variable domain, remainder taken from reference TRBV9 and TRBJ2-7, is DSGVTQTPKHLITATGQRVTLRCSPRSGDLSVYWYQQSLDQGLQFLIQYYNGEERAKGNILERFSAQQFPDLHSELNLSSLELGDSALYFCASSVDGLYEQYFGPGTRLTVT.

CDR3 loop: CASRRGQIYQPQHF. Here the CDR3 DNA reads TGTGCCAGTAGAAGGGGACAGATTTATCAGCCCCAGCATTTT. This chain connects TRBV19 to TRBJ1-5, with 7 bases lining up with TRBD1. The CDR3 has 14 residues. Germline V CDR1 and CDR2: LNHDA, SQIVND (reference sequence). V lost 6 bases and J lost 5; bases outside the gene matches: 7.

This chain uses TRBV10-3 with TRBJ1-1, with unresolved D. V lost 2 bases and J lost 1, with 5 bases in between. Germline assignment: CDR1 ENHRY and CDR2 SYGVKD. The CDR3 length is 13 residues. CDR3 sequence reads: CAISELWNTEAFF. CDR3 DNA sequence: TGTGCCATCAGTGAGCTTTGGAACACTGAAGCTTTCTTT.

V and J are TRBV28 and TRBJ2-3, with a tentative D call TRBD1 (5 bases). V dropped 2 bases and J dropped 0 bases, with 9 bases sitting between them. CDR1 and CDR2 from the germline V gene are MDHEN and SYDVKM. This CDR3 has 15 residues. CDR3 bases: TGTGCCAGCAGTTTAGACAGTCAAAGCACAGATACGCAGTATTTT. Amino acids: CASSLDSQSTDTQYF.

This clone appeared a few times. The chain recombines TRBV29-1 with TRBJ1-1, with 7 positions matching TRBD1. Germline V gene lookup returns CDR1 SQVTM and CDR2 ANQGSEA. The CDR3 extends over 13 amino acids. Unmatched junction bases numbered 7, after V lost 7 bases and J lost 2 bases. CDR3 in amino acids: CSAGDSRNTEAFF. As DNA, the CDR3 is TGCAGCGCCGGGGACAGTCGAAACACTGAAGCTTTCTTT.